This T cell receptor (beta chain) was obtained from a study of blood T cell repertoires in COVID-19. Across the whole study: Sources were T cells, B-cell-depleted T cells, or PBMCs; the material itself was cDNA or gDNA.

The CDR3 totals 16 residues. Germline V gives CDR1 MGHDK, CDR2 SYGVNS. V was pared by 1 base and J by 5 bases, with 5 bases of the junction left unmatched. TCRdb's table, derived via immunoSEQ multiplex PCR, lists solely in-frame clones and lacks some. The table lists 110,000 to 150,000 clones, 75% to 90% of them singletons. This sequence originates from a human donor in a cohort sampled during active COVID-19. The material sequenced was peripheral blood. This chain joins TRBV25-1 and TRBJ2-3; 11 nucleotides align to TRBD2. The CDR3 reads CASSEFVAGGLDTQYF. The CDR3 coding sequence is TGTGCCAGCAGTGAATTCGTAGCGGGAGGGCTAGATACGCAGTATTTT.